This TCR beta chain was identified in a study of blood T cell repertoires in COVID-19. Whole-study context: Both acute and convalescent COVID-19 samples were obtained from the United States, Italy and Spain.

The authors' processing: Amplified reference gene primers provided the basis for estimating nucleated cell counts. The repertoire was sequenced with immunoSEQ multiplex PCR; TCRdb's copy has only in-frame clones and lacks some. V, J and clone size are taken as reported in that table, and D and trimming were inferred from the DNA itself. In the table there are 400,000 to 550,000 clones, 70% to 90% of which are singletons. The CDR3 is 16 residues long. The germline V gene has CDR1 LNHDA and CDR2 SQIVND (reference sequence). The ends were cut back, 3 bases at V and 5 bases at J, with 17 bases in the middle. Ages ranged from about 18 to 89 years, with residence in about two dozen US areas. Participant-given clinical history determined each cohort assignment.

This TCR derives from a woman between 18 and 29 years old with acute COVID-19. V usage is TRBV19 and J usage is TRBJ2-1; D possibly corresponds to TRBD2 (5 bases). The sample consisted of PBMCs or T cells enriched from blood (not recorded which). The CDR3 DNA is TGTGCCAGTAGTATCCTGAGGGTAGCGCCACACAATGAGCAGTTCTTC. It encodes CASSILRVAPHNEQFF.